Below, 11 T cell receptor beta chains from the same sample are listed, as sequenced in a study of human T cells and chemical hapten exposure. The time point is: patch test 1, 2 weeks after DPC sensitization. The treatment here: therapeutic diphenylcyclopropenone sensitization with weekly scalp DPC. Via MiXCR, TCRdb re-called the RACE reads, giving one row per CDR3 protein. This table has approximately 100,000 distinct CDR3 sequences, approximately 10% appearing once. Sequencing used whole blood, obtained in connection with sensitization to the hapten diphenylcyclopropenone (DPC). The receptors derive from a woman in her forties with alopecia areata. Some clones in this sample may be carry-over from other donors' samples.

There are a few counts of this clonotype. The chain recombines TRBV20-1 with TRBJ1-5; 9 positions agree with TRBD1. The trim removed 5 bases at V and 1 base at J, leaving 9 bases unmatched. This CDR3 contains 16 residues. Germline lookup yields CDR1 DFQATT and CDR2 SNEGSKA (reference sequence). The CDR3 protein is CSALNRGRSSNQPQHF. The CDR3 DNA follows: TGCAGTGCTTTAAACAGGGGGCGATCAAGCAATCAGCCCCAGCATTTT.

This chain joins TRBV7-9 and TRBJ1-2; D gene unclear. Germline CDR1 is SEHNR and CDR2 is FQNEAQ (reference sequence). V lost 5 bases and J 8 bases, leaving 15 bases between the germline ends. The CDR3 loop spans 13 amino acids. CDR3 coding DNA: TGTGCCAGCAGCCTATCTCACTCGGAGGGCTACACCTTC. Residues: CASSLSHSEGYTF.

The table lists this clonotype with many counts. The chain joins TRBV12-3 or TRBV12-4 to TRBJ2-1; 9 bases fit TRBD1. The CDR3 has 16 residues. The trim removed 7 bases at V and 9 bases at J, leaving 16 bases unmatched. DNA of the CDR3: TGTGCCAGCACCCTAAGGGGTTCGGGACAGGGTGGTGAGCAGTTCTTC. The encoded protein is CASTLRGSGQGGEQFF.

The CDR3 reads CASTGPHMGTEAFF. The CDR3 DNA follows: TGTGCCAGCACGGGGCCCCATATGGGCACTGAAGCTTTCTTT. The V call is TRBV25-1, the J call TRBJ1-1, with D maybe TRBD1 (5 bases). The germline gives CDR1 MGHDK, CDR2 SYGVNS. Trimming removed 7 bases at V and 4 bases at J, with 16 bases between. This CDR3 spans 14 amino acids.

This clonotype showed up many times. The chain recombines TRBV6-2 or TRBV6-3 with TRBJ2-1; D may be TRBD2 (5 bases). The CDR3 totals 17 residues. The germline V gene has CDR1 MNHEY and CDR2 SVGEGT. Between the trimmed V and J ends, which lost 5 bases and 8 bases, there was a span of 25 bases. The CDR3: CASSVSKLVTFIDEQFF. CDR3 DNA: TGTGCCAGCAGTGTCTCGAAACTAGTAACGTTTATCGATGAGCAGTTCTTC.

This sequence joins TRBV28 and TRBJ2-3, with unresolved D. Deletions cut 8 bases from V and 0 bases from J, with 6 bases between. Germline CDR1 reads MDHEN; CDR2 reads SYDVKM. This CDR3 spans 12 amino acids. Here the CDR3 DNA reads TGTGCCAGCTTAGGGAGCACAGATACGCAGTATTTT. It specifies CASLGSTDTQYF.

This clonotype has just a few counts. V gene TRBV28 combines with J gene TRBJ2-3, with TRBD1 matching 8 bases. J lost 0 bases, V lost 5 bases, and 4 bases had no gene match. CDR1 MDHEN and CDR2 SYDVKM come from the germline V gene. This CDR3 has 15 amino acids. The CDR3 nucleotides are TGTGCCAGCAGTGAACAGGGGGTTAGCACAGATACGCAGTATTTT. Translating gives CASSEQGVSTDTQYF.

This clonotype was seen repeatedly, ten times or more. V gene TRBV6-1 combines with J gene TRBJ2-3, with D perhaps matching TRBD2 (5 bases). Trimming removed 7 bases from V and 0 bases from J, with 11 bases in between. From germline, CDR1 is MNHNS and CDR2 SASEGT. This CDR3 has 14 residues. The CDR3 nucleotides read TGTGCCAGCAAGAGCGGACCTAGCACAGATACGCAGTATTTT. This gives the protein CASKSGPSTDTQYF.

This clonotype was picked up many times. The chain combines TRBV20-1 with TRBJ2-1; D is uncertain. Deletions cut 6 bases from V and 7 bases from J, with 10 bases between. The length of the CDR3 is 11 residues. Germline CDR1 DFQATT, CDR2 SNEGSKA (reference sequence). The CDR3 DNA sequence: TGCAGTGCCATGACTGGGAATGAGCAGTTCTTC. It yields the protein CSAMTGNEQFF.

The sample holds a few counts of this clonotype. V and J are TRBV2 and TRBJ2-2; D ambiguous. The germline V and J ends were trimmed by 4 bases and 6 bases, with 6 bases remaining between them. Per germline, CDR1 SNHLY and CDR2 FYNNEI. The CDR3 is 12 residues long. The CDR3 bases are TGTGCCAGCAGTGCTGGGTCCGGGGAGCTGTTTTTT. Translation: CASSAGSGELFF.

This clonotype occurred many times. The chain links TRBV6-5 to TRBJ2-4; possibly TRBD1 for D (6 bases). Trimming left V 6 bases short and J 1 base short, with 13 bases between. This CDR3 contains 15 residues. Per the germline V gene, CDR1 is MNHEY and CDR2 is SVGAGI. The DNA of the CDR3 is TGTGCCAGCAGCCTCGGCACAGGGGCCAAAAACATTCAGTACTTC. The encoded protein is CASSLGTGAKNIQYF.